The 3 T cell receptor beta chains in this list originate from one sample, sequenced in a study of blood T cell repertoires in COVID-19. Produced via immunoSEQ multiplex PCR; TCRdb's table is partial and in-frame only. Counted here are 390,000 or so clones, just over 85% occurring once; the ten biggest clones make up over 1.1%. The sample taken for sequencing was peripheral blood. These receptors came from a woman in her twenties or thirties with active or convalescent COVID-19.

The chain uses TRBV27 and TRBJ1-2; tentatively, D is TRBD1 (6 bases). V lost 3 bases to trimming and J lost 4 bases, with 9 bases between them. From germline, CDR1 is MNHEY and CDR2 SMNVEV (reference sequence). The CDR3 has 13 amino acids. The CDR3 DNA reads as TGTGCCAGCAGTTTCCTGGACAGCTATGGCTACACCTTC. The encoded protein is CASSFLDSYGYTF.

The chain carries TRBV2 and TRBJ2-7, with TRBD2 as a possible D gene (5 bases). Germline loops: CDR1 SNHLY, CDR2 FYNNEI. The V end was cut by 2 bases, the J end by 2 bases, with 13 bases between. There are 15 residues in the CDR3. CDR3 loop: CASSEFGERTYEQYF. The CDR3 nucleotides are TGTGCCAGCAGTGAATTTGGGGAGCGGACCTACGAGCAGTACTTC.

This chain links TRBV5-1 with TRBJ2-3, with no clear D. The CDR3 length is 14 residues. The germline V gene encodes CDR1 SGHRS and CDR2 YFSETQ. V was shortened by 0 bases and J by 2 bases, with 7 bases between the two germline ends. The CDR3 bases are TGCGCCAGCAGCTTGGCTTTAAACACAGATACGCAGTATTTT. Translation gives CASSLALNTDTQYF.